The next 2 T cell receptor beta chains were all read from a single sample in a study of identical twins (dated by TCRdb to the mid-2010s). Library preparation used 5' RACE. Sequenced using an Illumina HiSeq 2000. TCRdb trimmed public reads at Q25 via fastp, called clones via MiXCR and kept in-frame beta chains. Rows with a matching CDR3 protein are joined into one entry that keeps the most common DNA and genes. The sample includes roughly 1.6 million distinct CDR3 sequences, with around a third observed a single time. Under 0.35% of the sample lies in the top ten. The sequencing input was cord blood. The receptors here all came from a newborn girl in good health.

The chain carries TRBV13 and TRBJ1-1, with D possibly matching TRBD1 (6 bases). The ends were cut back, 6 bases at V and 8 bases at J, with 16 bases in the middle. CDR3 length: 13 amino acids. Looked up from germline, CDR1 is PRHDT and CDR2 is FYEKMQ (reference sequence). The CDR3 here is CASRRQALREAFF. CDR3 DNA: TGTGCCAGCAGGCGACAGGCACTTAGGGAAGCTTTCTTT.

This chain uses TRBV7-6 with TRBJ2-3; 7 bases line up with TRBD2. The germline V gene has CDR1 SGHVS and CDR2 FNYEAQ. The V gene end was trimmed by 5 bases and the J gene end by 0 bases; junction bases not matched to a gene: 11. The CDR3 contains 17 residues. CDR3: CASSILHFSGSTDTQYF. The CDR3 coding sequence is TGTGCCAGCAGCATACTCCATTTTAGCGGGAGCACAGATACGCAGTATTTT.